Each of the 28 T cell receptor beta chains below was sequenced from the same sample in a study of PD-L1 blockade in urothelial cancer. The repertoire was sequenced with immunoSEQ multiplex PCR; TCRdb's copy has only in-frame clones and lacks some. The data hold about 30,000 clones, with roughly three quarters observed a single time. Time point here: peripheral blood 6 weeks after treatment start. The starting material was PBMCs, obtained around atezolizumab (anti-PD-L1) treatment. These receptors were collected from a man in his 70s with urothelial cancer.

There are a few counts of this clone. V gene TRBV11-3 combines with J gene TRBJ2-5, with 8 positions matching TRBD1. The CDR3 extends over 14 amino acids. Germline V lookup: CDR1 SGHNT, CDR2 YENEEA. The V gene end was trimmed by 0 bases and the J gene end by 4 bases; junction bases not matched to a gene: 1. The CDR3 loop reads CASSLDGTGETQYF. In nucleotides, the CDR3 is TGTGCCAGCAGCTTAGATGGGACAGGAGAGACCCAGTACTTC.

This chain uses TRBV7-3 with TRBJ2-3; no definite D call. V lost 2 bases to trimming and J lost 3 bases, with 6 bases between them. The CDR3 spans 13 residues. Germline V gene lookup returns CDR1 SGHTA and CDR2 FQGTGA. CDR3 region: CASSLLRTDTQYF. The CDR3 nucleotides read TGTGCCAGCAGCTTATTGAGGACAGATACGCAGTATTTT.

V is TRBV4-3 and J is TRBJ1-2; TRBD1 aligns across 9 bases. The CDR3 has 13 residues. The V gene's germline CDR1 is LGHNA and CDR2 YSLEER. V lost 4 bases and J lost 7; bases outside the gene matches: 4. CDR3 DNA sequence: TGCGCCAGCAGCCCGGGGACAGGGAGTGGCTACACCTTC. Translating it yields CASSPGTGSGYTF.

This chain uses TRBV10-3 with TRBJ2-7; the D gene is possibly TRBD2 (5 bases). Trimming took 6 bases from V and 4 from J, leaving 10 bases between them. The CDR3 length is 12 residues. The germline V gene has CDR1 ENHRY and CDR2 SYGVKD. The CDR3 loop reads CAIRNEGYEQYF. CDR3 coding DNA: TGTGCCATCAGAAATGAGGGATACGAGCAGTACTTC.

This sequence joins TRBV5-4 and TRBJ2-1, with D possibly being TRBD2 (6 bases). CDR3 length: 16 residues. V was shortened by 4 bases and J by 0 bases, with 14 bases between the two germline ends. Per germline, CDR1 SGHNT and CDR2 YYREEE (reference sequence). CDR3 DNA sequence: TGTGCCAGCAGCCTGGGGCTAGCGTCCTCCTACAATGAGCAGTTCTTC. Protein sequence: CASSLGLASSYNEQFF.

The chain carries TRBV5-1 and TRBJ2-5; possibly TRBD2 for D (5 bases). Between the trimmed V and J ends, which lost 0 bases and 5 bases, there was a span of 11 bases. The CDR3 has 14 residues. The germline V gene encodes CDR1 SGHRS and CDR2 YFSETQ. This CDR3 is CASSLGGFMETQYF. The DNA of the CDR3 is TGCGCCAGCAGCTTGGGAGGGTTTATGGAGACCCAGTACTTC.

The chain links TRBV5-1 to TRBJ2-1; weak D call: TRBD2 (6 bases). The CDR3 has 15 residues. Germline V gene data show CDR1 as SGHRS and CDR2 as YFSETQ. V was clipped by 1 base and J by 2 bases, with 10 bases between them. Written as DNA, the CDR3 is TGCGCCAGCAGCTTGTACGGGAGAACCTACAATGAGCAGTTCTTC. Translation gives CASSLYGRTYNEQFF.

V gene TRBV11-1 combines with J gene TRBJ2-2; 9 bases line up with TRBD1. This CDR3 contains 14 residues. The trim removed 8 bases at V and 3 bases at J, leaving 4 bases unmatched. Germline CDR1 is SGHAT and CDR2 is FQDESV (reference sequence). The CDR3 region is CASQGTGYTGELFF. The CDR3 coding sequence is TGTGCCAGCCAAGGGACAGGGTACACCGGGGAGCTGTTTTTT.

The rearrangement uses TRBV9 and TRBJ2-3; possible D gene TRBD2, 7 bases. Germline V CDR1 and CDR2: SGDLS, YYNGEE. V was trimmed by 5 bases and J by 2 bases, leaving 18 bases between them. This CDR3 region has 16 residues. CDR3 bases: TGTGCCAGCAGTAGGGGGGGGGTGTGGTTCACAGATACGCAGTATTTT. It specifies CASSRGGVWFTDTQYF.

This clone appeared once. The CDR3 here is CASSFGSGRHEQFF. In nucleotides, the CDR3 is TGTGCCAGCAGCTTCGGTAGCGGGAGACATGAGCAGTTCTTC. The chain links TRBV11-2 to TRBJ2-1, with 9 bases aligning to TRBD2. This CDR3 contains 14 residues. From germline, CDR1 is SGHAT and CDR2 FQNNGV. The V and J ends lost 3 bases and 8 bases, in that order; junction bases with no gene match: 5.

As concerns this clone: The same CDR3 arises from other DNA sequences in this sample as well. V and J are TRBV5-4 and TRBJ1-1; D not certain. This CDR3 contains 14 residues. Germline-derived CDR1 and CDR2 are SGHNT and YYREEE (reference sequence). V was pared by 2 bases and J by 4 bases, with 12 bases between. The CDR3 here is CASSLLARGTEAFF. CDR3 DNA: TGTGCCAGCAGCTTACTCGCTCGGGGCACTGAAGCTTTCTTT.

The CDR3 nucleotides are TGTGCCAGCACCCATGGGGCCTCCTACGAGCAGTACTTC. It specifies CASTHGASYEQYF. The chain recombines TRBV7-9 with TRBJ2-7, with D possibly TRBD1 on 5 matching bases. The length of the CDR3 is 13 residues. The V and J ends lost 7 bases and 0 bases respectively, with 10 bases between them. Germline CDR1 is SEHNR and CDR2 is FQNEAQ (reference sequence).

J is TRBJ1-1 and V is TRBV19, with D possibly TRBD1 on 6 matching bases. Germline V gene sequence: CDR1 LNHDA, CDR2 SQIVND (reference sequence). V was trimmed by 3 bases and J by 1 base, leaving 12 bases between them. The CDR3 runs to 15 residues. The DNA for the CDR3 is TGTGCCAGTAGTATCCGACAGGCCGGGAACACTGAAGCTTTCTTT. It translates to CASSIRQAGNTEAFF. Full variable domain (rest looked up from reference TRBV19 and TRBJ1-1): DGGITQSPKYLFRKEGQNVTLSCEQNLNHDAMYWYRQDPGQGLRLIYYSQIVNDFQKGDIAEGYSVSREKKESFPLTVTSAQKNPTAFYLCASSIRQAGNTEAFFGQGTRLTVV.

The chain uses TRBV11-2 and TRBJ2-7; D remains unclear. V was trimmed by 2 bases and J by 3 bases, leaving 11 bases between them. In germline, CDR1 is SGHAT, CDR2 FQNNGV. The CDR3 sequence is 14 residues long. As DNA, the CDR3 is TGTGCCAGCAGCTTAAATGCGGCTTACTACGAGCAGTACTTC. It specifies CASSLNAAYYEQYF.

CDR3 bases: TGCGCCAGCAGCTCTACAGGGGCAGCAACTAATGAAAAACTGTTTTTT. Amino acid sequence: CASSSTGAATNEKLFF. This chain connects TRBV4-1 to TRBJ1-4, with 7 bases that match TRBD1. CDR1 is MGHRA and CDR2 is YSYEKL in the germline V gene. The length of the CDR3 is 16 residues. V lost 5 bases, J lost 0 bases, and 6 bases stayed unmatched.

This clone showed up just once. This chain connects TRBV27 to TRBJ2-3, with 7 bases fitting TRBD2. J lost 5 bases, V lost 3 bases, and 5 bases had no gene match. The V gene's germline CDR1 is MNHEY and CDR2 SMNVEV (reference sequence). This CDR3 comprises 14 residues. The CDR3 bases are TGTGCCAGCAGTTTCTCACGGGGGGTAGATACGCAGTATTTT. This encodes CASSFSRGVDTQYF.

This clone was observed once. The chain has TRBV7-2 and TRBJ1-1; 9 bases match TRBD1. This CDR3 has 14 amino acids. Trimming removed 6 bases from V and 5 bases from J; junction bases left unmatched: 7. Germline V gives CDR1 SGHTA, CDR2 FQGNSA. DNA for the CDR3: TGTGCCAGCAGTCAGACAGGGGGGTGGACTGAAGCTTTCTTT. Protein product: CASSQTGGWTEAFF.

The chain is built from TRBV11-3 and TRBJ2-1; TRBD2 agrees at 11 bases. This CDR3 is built from 16 residues. Germline V CDR1 and CDR2: SGHNT, YENEEA. The V segment lost 2 bases and the J segment 3 bases; nucleotides outside the gene matches: 3. CDR3 DNA sequence: TGTGCCAGCAGCTTAACCGGGACTAGCGGCTACAATGAGCAGTTCTTC. The encoded protein is CASSLTGTSGYNEQFF. The entire variable domain, with the rest obtained from reference TRBV11-3 and TRBJ2-1, is as follows: EAGVVQSPRYKIIEKKQPVAFWCNPISGHNTLYWYLQNLGQGPELLIRYENEEAVDDSQLPKDRFSAERLKGVDSTLKIQPAELGDSAVYLCASSLTGTSGYNEQFFGPGTRLTVL.

This clone was counted once. This chain connects TRBV4-1 to TRBJ2-5; the D gene is possibly TRBD2 (6 bases). Germline CDR1 is MGHRA and CDR2 is YSYEKL. The CDR3 consists of 16 residues. The V and J ends lost 4 bases and 7 bases respectively, with 22 bases between them. CDR3 sequence: CASSPTSDSGIRTQYF. In DNA, the CDR3 is TGCGCCAGCAGCCCTACGAGCGATAGCGGTATACGGACCCAGTACTTC.

The chain combines TRBV5-1 with TRBJ2-2; 8 positions agree with TRBD2. V shed 2 bases, J shed 2 bases, and the junction held 5 bases outside the gene matches. CDR1 SGHRS and CDR2 YFSETQ come from the germline V gene. CDR3 length: 16 residues. The CDR3 region is CASSLQTSDNTGELFF. CDR3 sequence (DNA): TGCGCCAGCAGCTTACAGACTAGCGACAACACCGGGGAGCTGTTTTTT.

The chain links TRBV4-3 to TRBJ2-7, with 7 positions matching TRBD1. CDR1 and CDR2 from the germline V gene are LGHNA and YSLEER. J gave up 2 bases and V 0 bases, and 7 bases lay outside the gene matches. The CDR3 sequence is 16 residues long. The CDR3 DNA reads as TGCGCCAGCAGCCAAGATCTGAGCAGGGGGACCTACGAGCAGTACTTC. Protein product: CASSQDLSRGTYEQYF.

The chain has TRBV15 and TRBJ2-7; possible D gene TRBD2, 6 bases. V gave up 0 bases and J gave up 7 bases, with 13 bases separating them. CDR1 and CDR2 from the germline V gene are LNHNV and YYDKDF (reference sequence). This CDR3 spans 14 amino acids. CDR3 residues: CATSRDGVGGEQYF. The CDR3 DNA sequence: TGTGCCACCAGCAGAGATGGGGTGGGGGGAGAGCAGTACTTC.

This chain connects TRBV2 to TRBJ2-1; 7 bases are shared with TRBD1. The V gene end was trimmed by 4 bases and the J gene end by 4 bases; junction bases not matched to a gene: 1. Looked up from germline, CDR1 is SNHLY and CDR2 is FYNNEI. CDR3 size: 13 residues. The CDR3: CASSGQGYNEQFF. DNA of the CDR3: TGTGCCAGCAGTGGACAGGGATACAATGAGCAGTTCTTC.

This clone has a handful of counts. The rearrangement uses TRBV4-1 and TRBJ1-5, with 9 bases that match TRBD1. The V gene end was trimmed by 3 bases and the J gene end by 3 bases; junction bases not matched to a gene: 6. The length of the CDR3 is 16 residues. Germline V lookup: CDR1 MGHRA, CDR2 YSYEKL. CDR3 DNA sequence: TGCGCCAGCAGCCAGCCGGGACAGGGAGTCAATCAGCCCCAGCATTTT. It encodes CASSQPGQGVNQPQHF.

V gene TRBV4-3 combines with J gene TRBJ2-2, with a tentative D call TRBD2 (6 bases). The CDR3 is 19 residues long. Germline lookup yields CDR1 LGHNA and CDR2 YSLEER. The V end lost 1 base, the J end lost 5 bases, and 23 bases lay between the germline ends. CDR3 residues: CASSQGPFSEGRITGELFF. Written as DNA, the CDR3 is TGCGCCAGCAGCCAAGGCCCATTTTCGGAGGGTAGGATTACCGGGGAGCTGTTTTTT.

In this sample, this clone turned up once. This chain joins TRBV5-4 and TRBJ2-1, with 9 bases lining up with TRBD2. CDR3 length equals 15 residues. V lost 0 bases and J lost 2; bases outside the gene matches: 0. CDR1 and CDR2 (germline): SGHNT, YYREEE (reference sequence). CDR3 coding DNA: TGTGCCAGCAGCTTGGCTAGCGGGACCTACAATGAGCAGTTCTTC. This gives the protein CASSLASGTYNEQFF.

V and J are TRBV2 and TRBJ1-2, with D unclear. The length of the CDR3 is 14 residues. Germline CDR1 is SNHLY and CDR2 is FYNNEI. V lost 8 bases to trimming and J lost 8 bases, with 21 bases between them. CDR3 DNA: TGTGCCAGCGGTACTACCACGGGGAGAATCGGCTACACCTTC. Amino acid sequence: CASGTTTGRIGYTF.

The V gene is TRBV5-1, the J gene TRBJ2-1; 8 nucleotides agree with TRBD2. The CDR3 is made up of 15 amino acids. With V trimmed by 2 bases and J by 5 bases, 6 bases remained unmatched. The V gene's germline CDR1 is SGHRS and CDR2 YFSETQ. DNA for the CDR3: TGCGCCAGCAGCTTAGGTGGACTAGCCGACAATGAGCAGTTCTTC. Translating it yields CASSLGGLADNEQFF.